The clone carrying this T cell receptor beta chain came up once. Antigen specificity is unknown. The CDR3 consists of 15 residues. The V segment lost 6 bases and the J segment 1 base; nucleotides outside the gene matches: 7. CDR1 is MNHNS, CDR2 SASEGT, per germline. These data are taken from a study of shared clonotypes between healthy human individuals. Regarding the study as a whole: What limited the represented genetic and exposure-history diversity was the small number of donors. Generally, naive subsets (rather than memory subsets) showed larger estimated richness.

Replicate PCRs for sorted subsets used 200 ng DNA; this equaled 25,000 to 30,000 T cell genomes. Using immunoSEQ multiplex PCR, the repertoire was profiled, and TCRdb retains in-frame clones only, with some absent. The repertoire includes some 1.5 million clones, 95% to 99% of them detected once, and roughly 0.45% sits in the top ten. The rearrangement joins TRBV6-1 to TRBJ2-5; 8 bases match TRBD2. The sequencing input was naive CD4+ T cells sorted from blood. Subset in this sample: CD45RA+ positively selected. The sequence was obtained from a man aged 25 to 45 in good health. The CDR3 sequence is CASSKSGTSQETQYF. In DNA form, the CDR3 reads TGTGCCAGCAGCAAGAGTGGGACTAGCCAAGAGACCCAGTACTTC.